This T cell receptor (beta chain) emerged from a study of OX40 agonist ivuxolimab in advanced cancers. The data were produced by immunoSEQ multiplex PCR, yet TCRdb's version contains in-frame clones alone and is incomplete. The top ten clones hold less than 10% of a sample with 60,000 to 85,000 clones, over 80% of them seen once. The CDR3 has 15 amino acids. Trimming cost V 7 bases and J 4 bases; bases outside gene matches: 5. Looked up from germline, CDR1 is MNHNS and CDR2 is SASEGT. The receptor comes from an adult with an advanced solid tumor such as melanoma, head and neck, liver or kidney cancer. Material: CD4+ or CD8+ T cells sorted from blood, obtained in a trial of the OX40 agonist ivuxolimab. The chain links TRBV6-1 to TRBJ2-1, with 12 positions matching TRBD2. In DNA, the CDR3 is TGTGCCAGCACTATACTAGCGGGGGGTTACAATGAGCAGTTCTTC. Protein sequence: CASTILAGGYNEQFF.